The rows below give T cell receptor beta chains drawn from one sample of a study of identical twins. TCRdb fed the 5' RACE reads into MiXCR, producing one record per CDR3 protein. The sample yields about 530,000 distinct CDR3 sequences, around 24% seen once. The sample was also reused in another study, on yellow fever vaccine responses in identical twins.

Material: CD4+ T cells sorted from blood. Receptors were obtained from a woman aged 18-30 years in good health. Each CDR3 is given with its conserved first and last residue. The D gene is left open where the match is weak. Only part of the rows carry a size: once, few, many, or a class if the clone is expanded.

few TRBJ2-2 - TRBV28 CASRPGHNTGELFF TGTGCCAGCAGACCGGGACACAACACCGGGGAGCTGTTTTTT
- TRBJ1-1 TRBD1 TRBV20-1 CSAKRTGGTHTEAFF TGCAGTGCTAAACGGACAGGGGGGACACACACTGAAGCTTTCTTT
few TRBJ2-5 TRBD2 TRBV20-1 CSATTSGGAETQYF TGCAGTGCGACTACTAGCGGGGGGGCGGAGACCCAGTACTTC
many TRBJ2-1 TRBD2 TRBV7-9 CASSFSGGLDEQFF TGTGCCAGCAGCTTTAGCGGGGGCTTGGATGAGCAGTTCTTC
- TRBJ2-1 TRBD2 TRBV7-9 CASSLPSGVKQFF TGTGCCAGCAGCTTACCTAGCGGGGTAAAGCAGTTCTTC
- TRBJ2-3 - TRBV18 CASSGRQASTDTQYF TGTGCCAGCTCTGGCAGGCAAGCTAGCACAGATACGCAGTATTTT
few TRBJ2-7 TRBD1 TRBV5-1 CASSWTGNGEQYF TGCGCCAGCAGCTGGACAGGGAACGGCGAGCAGTACTTC
few TRBJ2-7 - TRBV12-3/TRBV12-4 CASNLRGHEQYF TGTGCCAGCAATCTACGCGGCCACGAGCAGTACTTC
- TRBJ1-1 TRBD1 TRBV12-3/TRBV12-4 CASRGDRRTSRAFF TGTGCCAGCAGAGGGGACAGGCGAACTTCTCGAGCTTTCTTT
- TRBJ2-2 TRBD1 TRBV3-1 CASSQPGQGAWDTGELFF TGTGCCAGCAGCCAACCGGGACAGGGGGCGTGGGACACCGGGGAGCTGTTTTTT
- TRBJ2-1 TRBD2 TRBV20-1 CSASMRGAYNEQFF TGCAGTGCTAGTATGCGGGGGGCCTACAATGAGCAGTTCTTC
- TRBJ2-2 - TRBV9 CASRGRDTGELFF TGTGCCAGCAGAGGACGGGACACCGGGGAGCTGTTTTTT
- TRBJ1-1 TRBD1 TRBV19 CASSTAVQGGTEAFF TGTGCCAGTAGTACCGCTGTCCAGGGGGGGACTGAAGCTTTCTTT